The 9 T cell receptor beta chains given below trace back to one sample, sequenced in a study of early T cells in non-severe SARS-CoV-2 infection. TCRdb passed the 5' RACE reads through MiXCR, listing each CDR3 protein once. The sample lists around 76,000 distinct CDR3 sequences; 14% were seen once. The sequences come from whole blood, collected at baseline. The receptor set was obtained from an adult who was a healthcare worker with PCR-confirmed SARS-CoV-2 infection or an uninfected control (not recorded which).

The chain has TRBV2 and TRBJ1-2, with D possibly TRBD1 on 6 matching bases. Germline V gives CDR1 SNHLY, CDR2 FYNNEI. Trimming took 1 base from V and 4 from J, leaving 13 bases between them. The CDR3 totals 15 residues. The CDR3 reads CASSEGVGAIYGYTF. The CDR3 region has the DNA TGTGCCAGCAGTGAAGGAGTGGGGGCGATCTATGGCTACACCTTC.

This clonotype was picked up a small number of times. The rearrangement uses TRBV6-6 and TRBJ2-1; 8 bases are shared with TRBD2. CDR3 length equals 15 residues. In germline, CDR1 is MNHNY, CDR2 SVGAGI (reference sequence). The V and J ends lost 6 bases and 9 bases, in that order; junction bases with no gene match: 13. The CDR3, as DNA: TGTGCCAGCAGCCAGCCCCGGGGACTAGAGGCTGAGCAGTTCTTC. This translates into CASSQPRGLEAEQFF.

In DNA form, the CDR3 reads TGCAGCGTTGAGCCGGGGCAGTTCTTC. It is translated as CSVEPGQFF. The chain recombines TRBV29-1 with TRBJ2-1; D call uncertain. The CDR3 runs to 9 residues. The V gene's germline CDR1 is SQVTM and CDR2 ANQGSEA. V was clipped by 3 bases and J by 12 bases, with 6 bases between them.

This clonotype was seen more than once but under ten times. The J gene is TRBJ2-1, the V gene TRBV20-1; TRBD2 aligns across 7 bases. After removal of 6 bases from V and 0 bases from J, the junction contained 8 bases not matched to a gene. Germline loops: CDR1 DFQATT, CDR2 SNEGSKA (reference sequence). The CDR3 runs to 15 residues. The DNA of the CDR3 is TGCAGTGCCCGTGCTAGCGGTAGCTCCTACAATGAGCAGTTCTTC. Its protein product is CSARASGSSYNEQFF.

There are many counts of this clonotype. The chain employs TRBV28 and TRBJ1-2; D may be TRBD1 (5 bases). V was trimmed by 6 bases and J by 8 bases, leaving 13 bases between them. This CDR3 has 12 residues. Germline values: CDR1 MDHEN, CDR2 SYDVKM. CDR3: CASRKSGGGYTF. The CDR3 region has the DNA TGTGCCAGCAGAAAGTCGGGGGGAGGCTACACCTTC.

This chain connects TRBV28 to TRBJ1-1; D may be TRBD1 (5 bases). CDR1 is MDHEN, CDR2 SYDVKM, per germline. The CDR3 runs to 14 residues. Trimming shortened V by 6 bases and J by 5 bases, and 16 bases separated the two germline ends. The CDR3 DNA reads TGTGCCAGCAGACGCGGGGGGGAGCGGACTGAAGCTTTCTTT. This encodes CASRRGGERTEAFF.

The chain joins TRBV5-4 to TRBJ2-7; 10 bases are a match to TRBD1. Trimming removed 0 bases from V and 6 bases from J; junction bases left unmatched: 6. Germline loops: CDR1 SGHNT, CDR2 YYREEE (reference sequence). The CDR3 sequence is 15 residues long. CDR3 nucleotide sequence: TGTGCCAGCAGCTTGGTGGACAGGGGGGTTCTCGAGCAGTACTTC. Translation: CASSLVDRGVLEQYF.

The V and J genes are TRBV5-1 and TRBJ1-4; maybe TRBD1 (6 bases). V lost 6 bases and J 8 bases, leaving 14 bases between the germline ends. The CDR3 sequence is 13 residues long. Per the germline V gene, CDR1 is SGHRS and CDR2 is YFSETQ. The CDR3 nucleotides read TGCGCCAGCAAAACAGGGCCTGGAGAAAAACTGTTTTTT. It yields the protein CASKTGPGEKLFF. The full variable domain, rest sourced from reference TRBV5-1 and TRBJ1-4, is KAGVTQTPRYLIKTRGQQVTLSCSPISGHRSVSWYQQTPGQGLQFLFEYFSETQRNKGNFPGRFSGRQFSNSRSEMNVSTLELGDSALYLCASKTGPGEKLFFGSGTQLSVL.

The V call is TRBV6-1, the J call TRBJ2-5; a possible D gene is TRBD1 (7 bases). CDR3 size: 12 residues. Trimming shortened V by 6 bases and J by 10 bases, and 15 bases separated the two germline ends. CDR1 is MNHNS, CDR2 SASEGT, per germline. CDR3 DNA sequence: TGTGCCAGCAGGGGCGGAGGGGGCGACCAGTACTTC. Residues: CASRGGGGDQYF.